The rows below give T cell receptor beta chains drawn from one sample of a study of T cell responses to AZD1222 COVID-19 vaccine. The table came from immunoSEQ multiplex PCR; TCRdb's copy has only in-frame clones and leaves some out. The table includes 88,000 or so clones, about 89% detected once. The input for sequencing was peripheral blood, taken 28 days after the second AZD1222 dose. Receptor source: an adult who received the AZD1222 COVID-19 vaccine. Both conserved end residues are part of each CDR3. The D gene is left open where the match is weak. Clone size is shown for a subset of rows, as once, few, many or a class of expanded clone.

>TRBJ1-3|-|-|TRBV6-5
CASRGFEVNTIYF
TGTGCCAGCAGAGGGTTCGAAGTTAACACCATATATTTT
>TRBJ2-7|-|-|TRBV6-6
CASSYGLDYEQYF
TGTGCCAGCAGTTATGGGCTAGATTACGAGCAGTACTTC
>TRBJ1-2|-|TRBD1|TRBV6-5
CASSYREGQGHYGYTF
TGTGCCAGCAGTTACCGCGAGGGACAGGGTCACTATGGCTACACCTTC
>TRBJ1-3|once|-|TRBV19
CASGYGNTIYF
TGTGCCTCGGGGTATGGAAACACCATATATTTT
>TRBJ2-5|once|TRBD1|TRBV3-1/TRBV3-2
CASSRHQQGGETQYF
TGTGCCAGCAGCCGACACCAACAGGGGGGAGAGACCCAGTACTTC
>TRBJ2-5|few|-|TRBV2
CASSPRGGETQYF
TGTGCCAGCAGCCCGAGGGGAGGAGAGACCCAGTACTTC
>TRBJ1-2|-|-|TRBV5-1
CASSLVAERNYGYTF
TGCGCCAGCAGCTTGGTAGCGGAGCGAAACTATGGCTACACCTTC
>TRBJ2-2|once|-|TRBV2
CASRRNTGELFF
TGTGCCAGCAGGAGAAACACCGGGGAGCTGTTTTTT
>TRBJ2-3|-|-|TRBV6-6
CASSAPFSKYF
TGTGCCAGCAGTGCCCCTTTTTCGAAGTATTTT
>TRBJ1-2|once|-|TRBV3-1/TRBV3-2
CASSQMTVANYGYTF
TGTGCCAGCAGCCAGATGACAGTAGCTAACTATGGCTACACCTTC
>TRBJ1-5|once|-|TRBV6-2/TRBV6-3
CASSYSLQPQHF
TGTGCCAGCAGTTATTCCTTGCAGCCCCAGCATTTT
>TRBJ2-7|once|-|TRBV11-2
CASSLVWGRDEQYF
TGTGCCAGCAGCTTAGTATGGGGGCGGGACGAGCAGTACTTC
>TRBJ2-5|-|-|TRBV19
CASSIGGAQGETQYF
TGTGCCAGTAGTATAGGCGGAGCGCAGGGTGAGACCCAGTACTTC
>TRBJ2-1|-|-|TRBV19
CASSRGSYNEQFF
TGTGCCAGTAGCCGGGGATCCTACAATGAGCAGTTCTTC
>TRBJ2-7|once|-|TRBV21-1
CASSKIPWDRSYEQYF
TGTGCCAGCAGCAAAATCCCTTGGGACAGATCCTACGAGCAGTACTTC
>TRBJ2-5|-|-|TRBV25-1
CASSDLGGRETQYF
TGTGCCAGCAGTGACCTCGGGGGCCGGGAGACCCAGTACTTC
>TRBJ2-7|once|-|TRBV3-1/TRBV3-2
CASSQARTSAYEQYF
TGTGCCAGCAGCCAAGCAAGGACGAGCGCCTACGAGCAGTACTTC
>TRBJ2-1|-|-|TRBV5-1
CASSIAGGNNEQFF
TGCGCCAGCTCGATCGCTGGGGGAAACAATGAGCAGTTCTTC
>TRBJ2-1|-|TRBD1|TRBV12-3/TRBV12-4
CASTKGADEQFF
TGTGCCAGCACCAAGGGGGCCGATGAGCAGTTCTTC
>TRBJ1-3|-|-|TRBV5-1
CASSPGGASGNTIYF
TGCGCCAGCAGTCCAGGAGGGGCCTCTGGAAACACCATATATTTT
>TRBJ1-5|-|-|TRBV19
CASSGGFNQPQHF
TGTGCCAGTAGTGGCGGGTTCAATCAGCCCCAGCATTTT
>TRBJ1-1|once|TRBD1|TRBV2
CASSAPDRTNTEAFF
TGTGCCAGCAGTGCTCCGGACAGGACGAACACTGAAGCTTTCTTT
>TRBJ2-2|-|-|TRBV25-1
CASSLGPGELFF
TGTGCCAGCAGTTTGGGTCCCGGGGAGCTGTTTTTT
>TRBJ2-1|-|TRBD2|TRBV5-1
CASSLAPGGGANEQFF
TGCGCCAGCAGCTTGGCCCCAGGCGGGGGGGCTAATGAGCAGTTCTTC
>TRBJ2-2|-|-|TRBV9
CASSPNYVGELFF
TGTGCCAGCAGCCCAAATTACGTCGGGGAGCTGTTTTTT
>TRBJ2-5|-|TRBD1|TRBV5-1
CASSLAVTGAQETQYF
TGCGCCAGCAGCTTGGCAGTAACAGGGGCGCAGGAGACCCAGTACTTC
>TRBJ1-6|-|-|TRBV6-5
CASAVGDGINSPLHF
TGTGCCAGCGCGGTTGGGGATGGGATTAATTCACCCCTCCACTTT
>TRBJ2-2|-|-|TRBV7-9
CASSFGRRLGGTGELFF
TGTGCCAGCAGCTTCGGGCGAAGACTAGGGGGCACCGGGGAGCTGTTTTTT
>TRBJ2-7|-|-|TRBV28
CATRTFRPYEQYF
TGTGCCACCCGCACATTCAGGCCCTACGAGCAGTACTTC
>TRBJ1-2|-|-|TRBV6-5
CASRGGGTNYGYTF
TGTGCCAGCAGGGGTGGGGGCACTAACTATGGCTACACCTTC
>TRBJ1-1|-|-|TRBV9
CASSVVLQGATTEAFF
TGTGCCAGCAGCGTAGTTTTACAGGGAGCGACCACTGAAGCTTTCTTT
>TRBJ2-1|-|TRBD2|TRBV15
CATSRDLAGNNEQFF
TGTGCCACCAGCAGAGACCTAGCGGGCAACAATGAGCAGTTCTTC
>TRBJ1-2|-|-|TRBV7-9
CASGTGHNYGYTF
TGTGCCAGCGGCACGGGGCACAACTATGGCTACACCTTC
>TRBJ1-5|-|-|TRBV5-1
CASSLGGGRSQPQHF
TGCGCCAGCAGCTTGGGTGGGGGAAGAAGTCAGCCCCAGCATTTT
>TRBJ1-6|-|-|TRBV5-5
CASSPRTGNNSPLHF
TGTGCCAGCAGCCCCCGCACAGGGAATAATTCACCCCTCCACTTT
>TRBJ1-5|-|-|TRBV6-5
CASSLGYNQPQHF
TGTGCCAGCAGTTTGGGGTACAATCAGCCCCAGCATTTT
>TRBJ2-3|-|-|TRBV18
CASSPWQGLRDTQYF
TGTGCCAGCTCACCCTGGCAGGGGCTGCGAGATACGCAGTATTTT
>TRBJ1-1|-|-|TRBV7-2
CASSFISVNTEAFF
TGTGCCAGCAGCTTCATTTCTGTCAACACTGAAGCTTTCTTT
>TRBJ1-2|-|TRBD1|TRBV19
CASRRQGGNYGYTF
TGTGCCAGCAGAAGACAGGGTGGAAACTATGGCTACACCTTC
>TRBJ1-1|-|-|TRBV6-5
CASSTYTEAFF
TGTGCCAGCAGTACATACACTGAAGCTTTCTTT
>TRBJ2-5|-|TRBD2|TRBV6-5
CASRSSGGRKTQYF
TGTGCCAGCAGGAGTAGCGGGGGCAGAAAGACCCAGTACTTC
>TRBJ1-2|-|-|TRBV20-1
CSAGGGGYTF
TGCAGTGCTGGGGGCGGCGGCTACACCTTC
>TRBJ2-7|-|-|TRBV5-1
CASSSLETGIGEQYF
TGCGCCAGCAGCTCGCTTGAGACAGGCATTGGCGAGCAGTACTTC
>TRBJ2-7|-|-|TRBV27
CASSLSPLQGGFNEQYF
TGTGCCAGCAGTTTATCCCCTTTACAGGGTGGTTTTAACGAGCAGTACTTC
>TRBJ2-3|-|TRBD2|TRBV6-5
CASSYTSGTSTDTQYF
TGTGCCAGCAGTTACACTAGCGGTACTAGCACAGATACGCAGTATTTT
>TRBJ1-2|-|-|TRBV5-6
CASSWGSHYGYTF
TGTGCCAGCAGCTGGGGGTCTCATTATGGCTACACCTTC
>TRBJ1-1|-|-|TRBV6-1
CASSEGQPEAFF
TGTGCCAGCAGTGAGGGACAACCAGAAGCTTTCTTT
>TRBJ2-1|-|TRBD2|TRBV2
CASSEARLAGAYEQFF
TGTGCCAGCAGTGAAGCGCGTCTAGCGGGGGCCTATGAGCAGTTCTTC
>TRBJ1-1|-|-|TRBV6-5
CASSYDGGPTEAFF
TGTGCCAGCAGTTACGATGGGGGTCCCACTGAAGCTTTCTTT
>TRBJ2-7|-|-|TRBV6-5
CASSSQRAHEQYF
TGTGCCAGCAGTTCTCAGCGGGCACACGAGCAGTACTTC
>TRBJ2-7|-|TRBD1|TRBV29-1
CSVEVTGTGTYEQYF
TGCAGCGTTGAAGTTACCGGGACAGGGACCTACGAGCAGTACTTC
>TRBJ1-2|once|-|TRBV5-6
CASSLVWQANYGYTF
TGTGCCAGCAGCTTAGTGTGGCAAGCTAACTATGGCTACACCTTC
>TRBJ1-5|-|-|TRBV2
CASSADSRNQPQHF
TGTGCCAGCAGTGCGGACAGCCGCAATCAGCCCCAGCATTTT